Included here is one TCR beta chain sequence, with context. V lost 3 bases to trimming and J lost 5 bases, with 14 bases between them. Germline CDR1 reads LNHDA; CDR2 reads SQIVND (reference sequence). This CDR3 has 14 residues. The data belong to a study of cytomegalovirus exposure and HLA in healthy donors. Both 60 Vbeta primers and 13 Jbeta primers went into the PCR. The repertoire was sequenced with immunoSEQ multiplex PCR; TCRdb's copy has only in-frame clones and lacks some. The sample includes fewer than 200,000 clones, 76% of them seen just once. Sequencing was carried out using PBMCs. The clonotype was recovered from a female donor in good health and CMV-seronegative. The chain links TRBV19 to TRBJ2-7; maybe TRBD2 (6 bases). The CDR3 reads CASSIYGRANEQYF. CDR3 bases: TGTGCCAGTAGTATTTACGGGAGAGCCAACGAGCAGTACTTC.